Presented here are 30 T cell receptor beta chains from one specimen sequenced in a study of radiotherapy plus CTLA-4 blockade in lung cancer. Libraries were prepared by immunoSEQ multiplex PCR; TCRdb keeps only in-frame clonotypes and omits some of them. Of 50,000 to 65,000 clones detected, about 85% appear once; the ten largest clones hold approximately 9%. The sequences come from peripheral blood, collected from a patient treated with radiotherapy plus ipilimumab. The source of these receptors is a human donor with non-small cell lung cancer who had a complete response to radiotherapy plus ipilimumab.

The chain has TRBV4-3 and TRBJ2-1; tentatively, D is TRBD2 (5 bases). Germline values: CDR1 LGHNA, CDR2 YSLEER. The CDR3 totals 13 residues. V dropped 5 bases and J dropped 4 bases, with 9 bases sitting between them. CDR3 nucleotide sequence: TGCGCCAGCAGCTTACTAGTTTACAATGAGCAGTTCTTC. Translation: CASSLLVYNEQFF.

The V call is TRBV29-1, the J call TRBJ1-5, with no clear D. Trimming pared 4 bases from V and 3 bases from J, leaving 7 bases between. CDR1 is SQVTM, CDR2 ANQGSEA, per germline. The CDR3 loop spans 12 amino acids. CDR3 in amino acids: CSVAGDNQPQHF. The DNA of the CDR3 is TGCAGCGTTGCCGGAGACAATCAGCCCCAGCATTTT.

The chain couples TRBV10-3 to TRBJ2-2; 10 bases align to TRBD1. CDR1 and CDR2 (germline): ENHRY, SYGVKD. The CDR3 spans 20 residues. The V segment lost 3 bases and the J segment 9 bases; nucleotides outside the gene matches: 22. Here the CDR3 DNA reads TGTGCCATCAGTGACCTCAGCGGGACAGGGGACGAAACTAGCAACAGGGAGCTGTTTTTT. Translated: CAISDLSGTGDETSNRELFF.

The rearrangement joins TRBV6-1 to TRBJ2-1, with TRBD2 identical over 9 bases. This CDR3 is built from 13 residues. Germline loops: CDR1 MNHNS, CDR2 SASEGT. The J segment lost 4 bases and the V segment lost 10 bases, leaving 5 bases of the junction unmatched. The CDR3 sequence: CAIGLALYNEQFF. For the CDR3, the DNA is TGTGCCATCGGACTAGCGTTATACAATGAGCAGTTCTTC.

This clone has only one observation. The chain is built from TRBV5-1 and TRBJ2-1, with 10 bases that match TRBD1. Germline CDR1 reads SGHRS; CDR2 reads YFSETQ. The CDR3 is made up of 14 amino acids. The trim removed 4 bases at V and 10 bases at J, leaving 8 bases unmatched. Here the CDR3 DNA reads TGCGCCAGCAGCCCGGGACAGGGGTTAGGGGAGCAGTTCTTC. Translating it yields CASSPGQGLGEQFF.

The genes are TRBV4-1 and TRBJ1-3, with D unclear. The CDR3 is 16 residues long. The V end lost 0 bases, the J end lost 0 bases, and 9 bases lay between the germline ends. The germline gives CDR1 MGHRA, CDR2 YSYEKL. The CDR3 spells CASSQDSSSSGNTIYF. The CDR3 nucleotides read TGCGCCAGCAGCCAAGATAGTTCGAGCTCTGGAAACACCATATATTTT.

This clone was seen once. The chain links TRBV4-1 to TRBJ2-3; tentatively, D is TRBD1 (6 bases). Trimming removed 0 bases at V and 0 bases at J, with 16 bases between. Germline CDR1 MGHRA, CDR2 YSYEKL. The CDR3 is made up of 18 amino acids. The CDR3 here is CASSQDRTVFRSTDTQYF. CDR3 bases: TGCGCCAGCAGCCAAGACAGGACAGTTTTCCGTAGCACAGATACGCAGTATTTT.

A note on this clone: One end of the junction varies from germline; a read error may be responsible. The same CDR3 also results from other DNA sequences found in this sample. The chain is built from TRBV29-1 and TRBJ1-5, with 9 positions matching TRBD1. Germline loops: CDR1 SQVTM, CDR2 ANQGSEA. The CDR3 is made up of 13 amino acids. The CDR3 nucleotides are TGCAGCGCAGGAACAGGGGGCAACCAGCCCCAGCATTTT. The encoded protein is CSAGTGGNQPQHF.

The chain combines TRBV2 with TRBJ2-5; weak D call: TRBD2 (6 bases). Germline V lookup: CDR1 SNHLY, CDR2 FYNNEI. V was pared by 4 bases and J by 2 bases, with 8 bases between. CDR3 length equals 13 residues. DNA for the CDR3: TGTGCCAGCAGTGCCGGGACTCAAGAGACCCAGTACTTC. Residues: CASSAGTQETQYF.

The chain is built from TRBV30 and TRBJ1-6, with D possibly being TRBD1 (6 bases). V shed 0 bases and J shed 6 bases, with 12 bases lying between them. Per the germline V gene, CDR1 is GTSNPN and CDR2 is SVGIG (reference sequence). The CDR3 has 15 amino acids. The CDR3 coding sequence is TGTGCCTGGAGTGTATCCCAGGGGATTAATTCACCCCTCCACTTT. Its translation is CAWSVSQGINSPLHF.

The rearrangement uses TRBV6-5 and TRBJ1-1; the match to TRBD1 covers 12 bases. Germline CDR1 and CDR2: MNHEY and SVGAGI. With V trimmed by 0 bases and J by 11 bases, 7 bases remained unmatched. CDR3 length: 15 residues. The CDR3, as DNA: TGTGCCAGCAGTTACTCCGGGACAGGGGGCGCAGTGGCTTTCTTT. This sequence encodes CASSYSGTGGAVAFF.

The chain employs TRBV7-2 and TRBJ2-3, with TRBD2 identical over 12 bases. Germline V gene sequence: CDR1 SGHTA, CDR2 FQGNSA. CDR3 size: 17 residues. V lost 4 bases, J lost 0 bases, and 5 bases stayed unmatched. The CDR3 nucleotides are TGTGCCAGCAGCTCGGGACTAGCGGGCTCTAGCACAGATACGCAGTATTTT. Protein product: CASSSGLAGSSTDTQYF. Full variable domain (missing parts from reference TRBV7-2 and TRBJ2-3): GAGVSQSPSNKVTEKGKDVELRCDPISGHTALYWYRQSLGQGLEFLIYFQGNSAPDKSGLPSDRFSAERTGGSVSTLTIQRTQQEDSAVYLCASSSGLAGSSTDTQYFGPGTRLTVL.

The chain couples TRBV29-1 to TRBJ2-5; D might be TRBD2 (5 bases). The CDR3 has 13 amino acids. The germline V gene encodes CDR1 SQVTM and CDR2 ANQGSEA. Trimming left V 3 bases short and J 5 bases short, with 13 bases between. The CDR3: CSVDTGVWETQYF. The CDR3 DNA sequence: TGCAGCGTTGATACCGGGGTTTGGGAGACCCAGTACTTC.

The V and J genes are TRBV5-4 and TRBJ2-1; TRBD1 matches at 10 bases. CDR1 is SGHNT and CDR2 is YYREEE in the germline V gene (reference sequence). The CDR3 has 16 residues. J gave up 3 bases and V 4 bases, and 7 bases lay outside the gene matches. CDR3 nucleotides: TGTGCCAGCAGCCTTTGGGACAGGGGACTCTACAATGAGCAGTTCTTC. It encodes CASSLWDRGLYNEQFF.

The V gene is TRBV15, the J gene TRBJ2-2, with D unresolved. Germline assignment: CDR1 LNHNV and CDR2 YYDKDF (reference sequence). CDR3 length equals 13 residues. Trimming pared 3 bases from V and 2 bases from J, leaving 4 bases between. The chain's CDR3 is CATSSSNTGELFF. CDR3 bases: TGTGCCACCAGCAGTTCAAACACCGGGGAGCTGTTTTTT.

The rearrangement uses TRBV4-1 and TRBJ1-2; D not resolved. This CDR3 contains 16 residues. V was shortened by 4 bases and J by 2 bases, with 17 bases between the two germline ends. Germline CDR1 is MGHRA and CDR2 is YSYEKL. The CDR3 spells CASSPILRLRNYGYTF. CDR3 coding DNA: TGCGCCAGCAGCCCAATTTTAAGACTCCGGAACTATGGCTACACCTTC.

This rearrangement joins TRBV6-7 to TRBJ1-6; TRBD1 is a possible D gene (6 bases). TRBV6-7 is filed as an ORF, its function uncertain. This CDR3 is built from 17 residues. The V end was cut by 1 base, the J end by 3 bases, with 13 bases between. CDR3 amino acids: CASSYFRGLGYNSPLHF. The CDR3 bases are TGTGCCAGCAGTTACTTCAGGGGCCTAGGCTATAATTCACCCCTCCACTTT.

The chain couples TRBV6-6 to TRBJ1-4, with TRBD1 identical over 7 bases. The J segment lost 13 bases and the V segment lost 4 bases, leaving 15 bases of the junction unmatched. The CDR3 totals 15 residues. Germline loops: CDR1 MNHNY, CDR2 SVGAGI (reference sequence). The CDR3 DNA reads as TGTGCCAGCAGTTTTCCGGGACAGAATTTGTTGGGACTGTTTTTT. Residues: CASSFPGQNLLGLFF.

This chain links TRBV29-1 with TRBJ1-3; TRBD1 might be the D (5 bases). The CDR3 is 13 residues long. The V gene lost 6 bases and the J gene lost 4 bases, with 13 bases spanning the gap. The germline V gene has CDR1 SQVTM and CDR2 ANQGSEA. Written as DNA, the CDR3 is TGCAGCGTACAACCAGGGTCAGGAAACACCATATATTTT. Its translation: CSVQPGSGNTIYF.

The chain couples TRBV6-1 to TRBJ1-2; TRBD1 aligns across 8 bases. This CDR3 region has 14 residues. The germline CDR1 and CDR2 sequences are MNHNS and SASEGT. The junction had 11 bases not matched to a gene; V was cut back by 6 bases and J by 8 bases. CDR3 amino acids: CASRGTGGDLGYTF. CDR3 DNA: TGTGCCAGCAGAGGGACAGGAGGGGATCTCGGCTACACCTTC.

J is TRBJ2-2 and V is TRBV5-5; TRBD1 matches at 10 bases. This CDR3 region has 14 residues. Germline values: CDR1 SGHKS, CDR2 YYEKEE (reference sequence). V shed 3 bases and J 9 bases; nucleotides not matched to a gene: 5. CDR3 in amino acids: CASSSDRGRRELFF. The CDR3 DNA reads TGTGCCAGCAGCTCCGACAGGGGGCGTAGGGAGCTGTTTTTT.

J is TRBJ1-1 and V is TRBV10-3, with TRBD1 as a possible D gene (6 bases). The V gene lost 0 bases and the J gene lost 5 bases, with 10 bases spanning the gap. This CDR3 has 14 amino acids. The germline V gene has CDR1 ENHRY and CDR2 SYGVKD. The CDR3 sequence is CAISESQGRTEAFF. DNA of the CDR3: TGTGCCATCAGTGAGTCTCAGGGGCGGACTGAAGCTTTCTTT.

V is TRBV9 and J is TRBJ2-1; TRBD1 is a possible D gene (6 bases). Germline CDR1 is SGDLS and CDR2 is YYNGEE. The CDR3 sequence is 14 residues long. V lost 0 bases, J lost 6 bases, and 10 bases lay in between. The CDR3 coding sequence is TGTGCCAGCAGCGTAGCTACAGGGTCCAATGAGCAGTTCTTC. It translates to CASSVATGSNEQFF.

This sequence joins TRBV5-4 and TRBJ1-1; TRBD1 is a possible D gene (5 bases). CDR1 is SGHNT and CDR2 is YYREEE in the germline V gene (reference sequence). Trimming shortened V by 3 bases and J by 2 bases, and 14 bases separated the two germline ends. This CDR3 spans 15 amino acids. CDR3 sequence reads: CASSWTPPSNTEAFF. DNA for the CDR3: TGTGCCAGCAGCTGGACACCCCCGTCCAACACTGAAGCTTTCTTT.

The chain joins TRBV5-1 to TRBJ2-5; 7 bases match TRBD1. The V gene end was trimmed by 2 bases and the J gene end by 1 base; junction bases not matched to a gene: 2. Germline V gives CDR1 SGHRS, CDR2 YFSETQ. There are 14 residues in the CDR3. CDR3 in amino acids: CASSLGQVQETQYF. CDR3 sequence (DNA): TGCGCCAGCAGCTTAGGACAGGTCCAAGAGACCCAGTACTTC.

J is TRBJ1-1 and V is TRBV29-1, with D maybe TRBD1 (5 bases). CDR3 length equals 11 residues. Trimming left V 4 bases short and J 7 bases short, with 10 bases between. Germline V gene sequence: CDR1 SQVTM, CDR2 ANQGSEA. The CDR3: CSVGVQDEAFF. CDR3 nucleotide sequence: TGCAGCGTTGGGGTACAGGATGAAGCTTTCTTT.

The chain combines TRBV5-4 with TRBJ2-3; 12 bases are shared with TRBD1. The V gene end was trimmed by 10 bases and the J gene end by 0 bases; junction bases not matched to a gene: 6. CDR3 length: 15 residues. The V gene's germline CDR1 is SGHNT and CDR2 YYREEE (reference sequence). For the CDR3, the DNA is TGTGCCCTCGGGACAGGGGGCCCTAGCACAGATACGCAGTATTTT. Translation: CALGTGGPSTDTQYF.

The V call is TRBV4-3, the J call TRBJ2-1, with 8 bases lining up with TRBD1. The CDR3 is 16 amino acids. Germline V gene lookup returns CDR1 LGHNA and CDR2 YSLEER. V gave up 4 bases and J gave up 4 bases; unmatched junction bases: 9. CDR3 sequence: CASSRSDRVIYNEQFF. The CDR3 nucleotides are TGCGCCAGCAGCCGCTCGGACAGGGTTATTTACAATGAGCAGTTCTTC.

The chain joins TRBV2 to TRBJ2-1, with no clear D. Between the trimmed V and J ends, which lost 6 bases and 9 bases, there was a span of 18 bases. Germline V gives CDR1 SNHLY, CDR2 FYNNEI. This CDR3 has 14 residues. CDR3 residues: CASRSRLSSAEQFF. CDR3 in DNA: TGTGCCAGCAGGTCCAGACTCAGTTCGGCTGAGCAGTTCTTC.

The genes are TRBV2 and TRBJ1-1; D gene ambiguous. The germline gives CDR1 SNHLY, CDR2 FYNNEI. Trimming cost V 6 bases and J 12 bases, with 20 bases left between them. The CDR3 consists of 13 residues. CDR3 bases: TGTGCCAGCAGGGCCCAGCGGGCCCCTGCGACTTTCTTT. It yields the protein CASRAQRAPATFF. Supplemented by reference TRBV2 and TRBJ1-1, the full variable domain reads EPEVTQTPSHQVTQMGQEVILRCVPISNHLYFYWYRQILGQKVEFLVSFYNNEISEKSEIFDDQFSVERPDGSNFTLKIRSTKLEDSAMYFCASRAQRAPATFFGQGTRLTVV.